What follows are 15 T cell receptor beta chains derived from one specimen sequenced in a study of T-cell reconstitution after alpha-beta-depleted transplantation in children. Unique molecular identifiers were used in preparing the TCRbeta library. TCRdb passed the PCR reads through MiXCR, listing each CDR3 protein once. The sample has some 190,000 distinct CDR3 sequences, over 8.5% seen once; the top ten hold about 13%. Source: PBMCs, taken before TCRalphabeta/CD19-depleted stem cell transplant. Receptors were obtained from a boy aged 2 to 10 with acute myeloid leukemia, due to receive a stem cell transplant.

This chain uses TRBV5-1 with TRBJ2-2, with a tentative D call TRBD2 (7 bases). Per the germline V gene, CDR1 is SGHRS and CDR2 is YFSETQ. The CDR3 is 15 amino acids. Trimming left V 9 bases short and J 4 bases short, with 19 bases between. The CDR3 sequence: CANGGRNRITGELFF. The CDR3 region has the DNA TGCGCCAACGGGGGGCGGAACAGGATCACCGGGGAGCTGTTTTTT.

This clonotype came up many times. The chain couples TRBV27 to TRBJ1-2; D not resolved. Per germline, CDR1 MNHEY and CDR2 SMNVEV (reference sequence). Trimming left V 2 bases short and J 3 bases short, with 7 bases between. CDR3 size: 13 residues. This chain's CDR3 is CASSLRWDYGYTF. The CDR3 DNA is TGTGCCAGCAGTTTAAGGTGGGACTATGGCTACACCTTC.

This clonotype was detected only a few times. The chain couples TRBV11-2 to TRBJ2-1, with 8 bases fitting TRBD2. Germline lookup yields CDR1 SGHAT and CDR2 FQNNGV. This CDR3 is 14 amino acids long. V dropped 2 bases and J dropped 8; count of bases not matched to a gene: 5. CDR3 sequence reads: CASSLLAGGYEQFF. In DNA form, the CDR3 reads TGTGCCAGCAGCTTACTTGCGGGGGGATATGAGCAGTTCTTC.

Ten or more counts support this clonotype. The V call is TRBV12-3 or TRBV12-4, the J call TRBJ1-5; a weak D match, TRBD1 (5 bases). The germline V and J ends were trimmed by 6 bases and 2 bases, with 14 bases remaining between them. The CDR3 runs 15 residues. In DNA form, the CDR3 reads TGTGCCAGCAGGTTGACGGTGGGGGGCAATCAGCCCCAGCATTTT. This codes for CASRLTVGGNQPQHF.

This clonotype was counted at least ten times. The chain has TRBV6-5 and TRBJ1-2; D is ambiguous. Between the trimmed V and J ends, which lost 4 bases and 4 bases, there was a span of 16 bases. Germline CDR1 and CDR2: MNHEY and SVGAGI. The CDR3 totals 15 residues. The chain's CDR3 is CASSSRPTEIYGYTF. CDR3 DNA sequence: TGTGCCAGCAGTTCACGGCCGACGGAAATCTATGGCTACACCTTC.

This clonotype was detected many times. The chain employs TRBV20-1 and TRBJ2-1, with 11 bases lining up with TRBD2. The CDR3 is 16 amino acids. The germline V gene encodes CDR1 DFQATT and CDR2 SNEGSKA (reference sequence). Trimming at V came to 6 bases and at J to 4 bases, leaving 11 bases not matched to a gene. The DNA for the CDR3 is TGCAGTGCCCCACCCGGTGTAGCGGGGGGGTACAATGAGCAGTTCTTC. Encoded protein: CSAPPGVAGGYNEQFF.

This clonotype occurred many times. The V and J genes are TRBV12-3 or TRBV12-4 and TRBJ2-7, with 9 bases aligning to TRBD2. Trimming took 5 bases from V and 1 from J; bases not matched to a gene: 9. The CDR3 totals 16 residues. The CDR3 region is CASSLRREGPSYEQYF. The CDR3 nucleotides read TGTGCCAGCAGTCTGAGGCGGGAGGGCCCGTCCTACGAGCAGTACTTC.

This clonotype was counted between two and nine times. The rearrangement links TRBV27 to TRBJ1-2; 7 nucleotides agree with TRBD1. The CDR3 totals 13 residues. With 5 bases clipped from V and 3 bases from J, the junction kept 3 bases outside the gene matches. Looked up from germline, CDR1 is MNHEY and CDR2 is SMNVEV (reference sequence). The CDR3 sequence is CASSETGYYGYTF. The CDR3 DNA sequence: TGTGCCAGCAGTGAGACAGGGTACTATGGCTACACCTTC.

This clonotype was counted many times. V usage is TRBV5-1 and J usage is TRBJ1-1; a possible D gene is TRBD1 (6 bases). V dropped 4 bases and J dropped 6 bases, with 16 bases sitting between them. The CDR3 contains 14 residues. Germline CDR1 is SGHRS and CDR2 is YFSETQ. In nucleotides, the CDR3 is TGCGCCAGCAGCACCGGGACACCCTTTGCTGAAGCTTTCTTT. It translates to CASSTGTPFAEAFF. Full variable domain (outside the CDR3, taken from reference TRBV5-1 and TRBJ1-1): KAGVTQTPRYLIKTRGQQVTLSCSPISGHRSVSWYQQTPGQGLQFLFEYFSETQRNKGNFPGRFSGRQFSNSRSEMNVSTLELGDSALYLCASSTGTPFAEAFFGQGTRLTVV.

This clonotype was seen repeatedly, ten times or more. The CDR3, as DNA: TGCGCCAGCAGCTCCATCAGGGGGACAGGTTCAGAGACCCAGTACTTC. Its translation is CASSSIRGTGSETQYF. This chain joins TRBV4-1 and TRBJ2-5, with 8 bases matching TRBD1. Per germline, CDR1 MGHRA and CDR2 YSYEKL. This CDR3 is built from 16 residues. V lost 5 bases to trimming and J lost 4 bases; unmatched junction nucleotides: 12.

There are many counts of this clonotype. This chain links TRBV29-1 with TRBJ1-1, with 7 bases aligning to TRBD1. The CDR3 has 13 residues. V shed 6 bases and J 2 bases; nucleotides not matched to a gene: 6. Germline CDR1 and CDR2: SQVTM and ANQGSEA. DNA for the CDR3: TGCAGCGTGGGGACAGCATTCAACACTGAAGCTTTCTTT. It yields the protein CSVGTAFNTEAFF.

This clonotype has at least ten counts. V and J are TRBV20-1 and TRBJ2-5; 8 positions match TRBD2. The CDR3 loop spans 15 amino acids. J gave up 5 bases and V 3 bases, and 11 bases lay outside the gene matches. Germline CDR1 is DFQATT and CDR2 is SNEGSKA (reference sequence). In DNA form, the CDR3 reads TGCAGTGCTAGTGGAGTCGGGGGGGCCGCGGAGACCCAGTACTTC. Its translation is CSASGVGGAAETQYF.

This clonotype was detected ten times or more. The V gene is TRBV27, the J gene TRBJ2-7, with D uncertain. This CDR3 region has 15 residues. Per germline, CDR1 MNHEY and CDR2 SMNVEV (reference sequence). Trimming stripped 7 bases from V and 4 bases from J, with 20 bases between. The chain's CDR3 is CASKTSRAYVYEQYF. The DNA for the CDR3 is TGTGCCAGCAAGACTTCAAGGGCGTATGTTTACGAGCAGTACTTC.

In its sample, this clonotype was seen many times. V usage is TRBV4-2 and J usage is TRBJ1-2; TRBD1 agrees at 8 bases. In germline, CDR1 is LGHNA, CDR2 YNFKEQ. The length of the CDR3 is 14 residues. V trimming: 7 bases; J trimming: 3 bases; junction bases outside the gene matches: 7. In nucleotides, the CDR3 is TGTGCCAGCAAATGGGCAGGGGGCGACTATGGCTACACCTTC. This codes for CASKWAGGDYGYTF.

This clonotype is medium-sized within its sample. The CDR3 DNA reads as TGCGCCAGCAGCCAAGAAGAGGGGGGACTAGCGGGAGTACGGAGAGAGACCCAGTACTTC. It encodes CASSQEEGGLAGVRRETQYF. The chain recombines TRBV4-1 with TRBJ2-5; 14 bases agree with TRBD2. The CDR3 length is 20 residues. V lost 0 bases to trimming and J lost 4 bases; unmatched junction nucleotides: 13. Germline V gives CDR1 MGHRA, CDR2 YSYEKL.